This T cell receptor beta chain was sequenced in a study of blood T cell repertoires in COVID-19. Data came from immunoSEQ multiplex PCR; TCRdb stores just in-frame clones and leaves some out. The table includes 250,000 to 300,000 clones, roughly 85% detected once. From germline, CDR1 is MNHEY and CDR2 SVGAGI. Trimming pared 6 bases from V and 1 base from J, leaving 16 bases between. This CDR3 comprises 15 residues. The sample comprised peripheral blood. The chain joins TRBV6-5 to TRBJ2-7; a possible D gene is TRBD2 (5 bases). The sequence was collected from a woman in her twenties or thirties with active or convalescent COVID-19. As DNA, the CDR3 is TGTGCCAGCAGCCCCCCTGGGTGGGAGTCCTACGAGCAGTACTTC. Translating it yields CASSPPGWESYEQYF.